A selection of T cell receptor beta chains follows, all from one sample in a study of shared clonotypes between healthy human individuals. TCRdb's table, derived via immunoSEQ multiplex PCR, lists solely in-frame clones and lacks some. The sample lists some 2 million clones; 85% to 95% were seen once. Sequences were obtained from naive CD4+ T cells sorted from blood. All receptors come from a man aged 18 to 29 in good health. The CDR3 runs from the conserved cysteine through the conserved F or W. D genes are given only for firm matches. Clone size, where shown, is once, few, many, or a class for clones that have expanded.

length,size,D,V,J,CDR3,DNA
11,-,-,TRBV30,TRBJ2-5,CAWASGETQYF,TGTGCCTGGGCATCTGGAGAGACCCAGTACTTC
16,-,TRBD1,TRBV7-9,TRBJ1-3,CASSRTPDRALHTIYF,TGTGCCAGCAGCCGGACTCCGGACAGGGCGCTTCACACCATATATTTT
16,-,-,TRBV5-1,TRBJ1-2,CASSLEWSAGGYGYTF,TGCGCCAGCAGCTTAGAGTGGAGTGCGGGGGGCTATGGCTACACCTTC
14,-,-,TRBV5-1,TRBJ1-1,CASSLAGWSTEAFF,TGCGCCAGCAGCTTGGCCGGGTGGAGCACTGAAGCTTTCTTT
14,-,-,TRBV7-2,TRBJ2-7,CASSLQGLSYEQYF,TGTGCCAGCAGCTTACAGGGGCTCTCCTACGAGCAGTACTTC
14,-,-,TRBV7-2,TRBJ2-4,CASSRTTAGNIQYF,TGTGCCAGCAGCCGCACTACGGCTGGAAACATTCAGTACTTC
15,few,-,TRBV19,TRBJ1-2,CASRLPGRAPYGYTF,TGTGCCAGTAGGCTCCCAGGCAGGGCTCCTTATGGCTACACCTTC
14,-,TRBD1,TRBV6-5,TRBJ1-1,CATTRGQGTTEAFF,TGTGCCACCACCCGAGGACAGGGTACGACTGAAGCTTTCTTT
14,-,-,TRBV7-8,TRBJ2-5,CASSPNGEEVTQYF,TGTGCCAGCAGCCCTAACGGGGAAGAGGTGACCCAGTACTTC
14,-,-,TRBV7-6,TRBJ1-5,CASSRGVTNQPQHF,TGTGCCAGCAGCCGAGGGGTCACCAATCAGCCCCAGCATTTT
13,few,-,TRBV18,TRBJ2-7,CASSPPGHYEQYF,TGTGCCAGCTCACCGCCAGGGCACTACGAGCAGTACTTC
14,-,TRBD2,TRBV7-3,TRBJ2-1,CASSFSGTSYEQFF,TGTGCCAGCAGCTTCTCCGGGACTAGCTATGAGCAGTTCTTC
14,-,-,TRBV19,TRBJ1-5,CASSIGGQGQPQHF,TGTGCCAGTAGTATCGGGGGTCAAGGTCAGCCCCAGCATTTT
14,-,-,TRBV4-1,TRBJ2-1,CASSQDPMGNEQFF,TGCGCCAGCAGCCAAGATCCTATGGGAAATGAGCAGTTCTTC
15,-,TRBD1,TRBV6-1,TRBJ1-2,CASSERDSPNYGYTF,TGTGCCAGCAGTGAAAGGGACAGCCCTAACTATGGCTACACCTTC
14,-,-,TRBV7-2,TRBJ2-3,CASSFVTVTDTQYF,TGTGCCAGCAGCTTTGTGACAGTCACAGATACGCAGTATTTT
15,-,TRBD1,TRBV19,TRBJ1-5,CASNLQGFSNQPQHF,TGTGCCAGTAACTTACAGGGGTTCAGCAATCAGCCCCAGCATTTT
14,-,-,TRBV6-5,TRBJ1-3,CASSLGFSGNTIYF,TGTGCCAGCAGCCTCGGATTCTCGGGAAACACCATATATTTT
13,-,TRBD1,TRBV9,TRBJ1-5,CATRQGGDQPQHF,TGTGCCACCAGACAGGGGGGGGATCAGCCCCAGCATTTT
16,-,TRBD2,TRBV7-2,TRBJ2-5,CASSLSVLAGQETQYF,TGTGCCAGCAGCTTAAGCGTACTAGCGGGGCAAGAGACCCAGTACTTC
14,-,-,TRBV7-8,TRBJ2-7,CASSATQVRYEQYF,TGTGCCAGCAGCGCGACCCAGGTACGCTACGAGCAGTACTTC
14,-,TRBD1,TRBV7-3,TRBJ2-7,CASSLAGGSYEQYF,TGTGCCAGCAGCTTAGCAGGGGGCTCCTACGAGCAGTACTTC
16,-,-,TRBV25-1,TRBJ1-1,CASSDQLGGRNTEAFF,TGTGCCAGCAGTGATCAGTTGGGGGGCCGAAACACTGAAGCTTTCTTT
16,-,TRBD2,TRBV28,TRBJ2-7,CASSLFRGERTYEQYF,TGTGCCAGCAGTTTATTTCGGGGGGAGAGGACCTACGAGCAGTACTTC
15,-,-,TRBV25-1,TRBJ1-2,CASSDPRNSLRGYTF,TGTGCCAGCAGTGATCCCCGGAACTCCCTTCGTGGCTACACCTTC
13,-,-,TRBV2,TRBJ2-7,CASCGPGRGEQYF,TGTGCCAGCTGCGGACCGGGCCGGGGCGAGCAGTACTTC
12,-,-,TRBV10-1,TRBJ2-3,CASSDLGATQYF,TGCGCCAGCAGTGATTTGGGAGCTACGCAGTATTTT
15,-,TRBD1,TRBV6-1,TRBJ1-6,CASHRDRVYNSPLHF,TGTGCCAGTCACCGGGACAGGGTCTATAATTCACCCCTCCACTTT
13,-,-,TRBV2,TRBJ2-3,CAKRAGGTDTQYF,TGTGCCAAACGGGCAGGGGGCACAGATACGCAGTATTTT